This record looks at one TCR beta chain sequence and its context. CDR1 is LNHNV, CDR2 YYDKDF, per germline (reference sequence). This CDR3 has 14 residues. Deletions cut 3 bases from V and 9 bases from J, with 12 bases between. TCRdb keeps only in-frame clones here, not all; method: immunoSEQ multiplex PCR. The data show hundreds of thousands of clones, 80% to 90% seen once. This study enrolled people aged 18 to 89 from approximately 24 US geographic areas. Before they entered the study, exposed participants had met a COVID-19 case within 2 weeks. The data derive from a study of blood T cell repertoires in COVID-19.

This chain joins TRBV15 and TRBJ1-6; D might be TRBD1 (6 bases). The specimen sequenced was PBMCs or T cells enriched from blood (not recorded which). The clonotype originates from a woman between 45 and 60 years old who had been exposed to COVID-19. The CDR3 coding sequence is TGTGCCACCAGCAGGATAACAGGGAGTTCACCCCTCCACTTT. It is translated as CATSRITGSSPLHF.